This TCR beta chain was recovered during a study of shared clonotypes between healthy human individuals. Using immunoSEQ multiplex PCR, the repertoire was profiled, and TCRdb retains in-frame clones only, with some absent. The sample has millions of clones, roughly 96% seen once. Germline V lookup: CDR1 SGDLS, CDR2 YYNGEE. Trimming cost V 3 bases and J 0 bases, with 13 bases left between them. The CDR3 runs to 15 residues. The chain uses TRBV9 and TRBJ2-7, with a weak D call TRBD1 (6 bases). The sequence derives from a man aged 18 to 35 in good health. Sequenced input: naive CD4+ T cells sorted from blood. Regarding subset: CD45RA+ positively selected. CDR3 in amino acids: CASSAGHMSSYEQYF. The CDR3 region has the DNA TGTGCCAGCAGCGCGGGACACATGAGCTCCTACGAGCAGTACTTC.